This TCR beta chain stems from a study of shared clonotypes between healthy human individuals. Study-wide findings and caveats: Limited genetic and exposure-history diversity came from having few donors. Sampling was confined to blood; repertoires within tissues likely differ.

As defined, naive CD8 cells were CD45RO-negative and positively selected for CCR7, with terminally differentiated effector memory CD45RA+ cells excluded. For this clone: Its antigen is undetermined.

For sorted subsets, about 200 ng DNA per replicate equaled about 31,000 T cell genomes. Original processing notes: Quality scores were absent from the junction-only immunoSEQ sequences, so filtering differed. TCRdb keeps only in-frame clones here, not all; method: immunoSEQ multiplex PCR. The V and J calls and clone size come from that table; D and trimming were worked out from the DNA. The sample shows 2 million or so clones, about 95% of them seen only once. The sequence came from a man between 18 and 29 years old in good health. Sequencing was performed on naive CD8+ T cells sorted from blood.

CDR3 coding DNA: TGCGCCACCCAGAACAAGCGGGAGGACAATGAGCAGTTCTTC. Protein: CATQNKREDNEQFF. This chain links TRBV4-1 with TRBJ2-1; TRBD2 agrees at 9 bases. V dropped 10 bases and J dropped 5; count of bases not matched to a gene: 9. This CDR3 is 14 amino acids long. Germline V gene lookup returns CDR1 MGHRA and CDR2 YSYEKL.